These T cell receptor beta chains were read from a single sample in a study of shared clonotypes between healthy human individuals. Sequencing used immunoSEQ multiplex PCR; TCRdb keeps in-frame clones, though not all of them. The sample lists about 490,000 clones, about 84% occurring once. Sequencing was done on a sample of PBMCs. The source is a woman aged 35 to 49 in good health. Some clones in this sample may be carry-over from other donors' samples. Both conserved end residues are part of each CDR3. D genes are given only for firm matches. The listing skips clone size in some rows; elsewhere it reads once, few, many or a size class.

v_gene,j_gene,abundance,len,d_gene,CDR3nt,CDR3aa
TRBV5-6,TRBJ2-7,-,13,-,TGTGCCAGCAGCAAGGACCGGTCCTACGAGCAGTACTTC,CASSKDRSYEQYF
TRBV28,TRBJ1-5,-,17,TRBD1,TGTGCCAGCAACTCGGGGACAGCCCTTTATAGCAATCAGCCCCAGCATTTT,CASNSGTALYSNQPQHF
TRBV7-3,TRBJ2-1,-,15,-,TGTGCCAGCAGCTTAGCCTCAGGATCGGGCGATGAGCAGTTCTTC,CASSLASGSGDEQFF
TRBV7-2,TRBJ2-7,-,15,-,TGTGCCAGCAGCTTCTCCGGGACTGATCCCTACGAGCAGTACTTC,CASSFSGTDPYEQYF
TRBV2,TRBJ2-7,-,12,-,TGTGCCGGCCTCTCCGTGTCCTACGAGCAGTACTTC,CAGLSVSYEQYF
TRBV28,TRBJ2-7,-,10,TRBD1,TGTGCCACCAGGGGGAATGAGCAGTACTTC,CATRGNEQYF
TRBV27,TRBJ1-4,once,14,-,TGTGCCAGCAGTTTAGCATACAGTAATGAAAAACTGTTTTTT,CASSLAYSNEKLFF
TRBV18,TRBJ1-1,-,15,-,TGTGCCAGCTCCGCGGCGGGAGGGGTGGACACTGAAGCTTTCTTT,CASSAAGGVDTEAFF
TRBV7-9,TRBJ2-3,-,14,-,TGTGCCAGCAGCTGGACAGATAGCACAGATACGCAGTATTTT,CASSWTDSTDTQYF
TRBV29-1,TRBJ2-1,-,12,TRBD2,TGCAGCGTTGAATGGGGGGGGAGTGAGCAGTTCTTC,CSVEWGGSEQFF
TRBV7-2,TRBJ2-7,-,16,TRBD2,TGTGCCAGCAGCCCGGGACTAGGGCCCCCCGAATACGAGCAGTACTTC,CASSPGLGPPEYEQYF
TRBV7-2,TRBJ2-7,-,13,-,TGTGCCAGCAGCTTAGCTGTGTCGTACGAGCAGTACTTC,CASSLAVSYEQYF
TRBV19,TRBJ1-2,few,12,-,TGTGCCAGTAGTCCCGCGGCGATTGGCTACACCTTC,CASSPAAIGYTF
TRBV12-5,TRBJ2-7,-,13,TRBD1,TGTGCTAGTGGTGTAACAGGGGCTGGTGAGCAGTACTTC,CASGVTGAGEQYF
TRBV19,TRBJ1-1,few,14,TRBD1,TGTGCCAGTAGTATTTCGGGGACAGTATCTGAAGCTTTCTTT,CASSISGTVSEAFF
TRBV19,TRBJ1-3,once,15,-,TGTGCCACCCTATTGATAGGGGGTGCTGGAAACACCATATATTTT,CATLLIGGAGNTIYF
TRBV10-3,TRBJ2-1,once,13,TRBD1,TGTGCCATCAGGCCGGGACAGCCTGGGGAGCAGTTCTTC,CAIRPGQPGEQFF
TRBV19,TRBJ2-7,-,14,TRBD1,TGTGCCAGTAGTCTTGGACAGGACTCCTACGAGCAGTACTTC,CASSLGQDSYEQYF
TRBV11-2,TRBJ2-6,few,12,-,TGTGCCAGCAGCTGGGGGGCCAACGTCCTGACTTTC,CASSWGANVLTF
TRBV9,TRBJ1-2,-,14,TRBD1,TGTGCCAGCAGCGTACGGGAGGGGGCGGATGGCTACACCTTC,CASSVREGADGYTF
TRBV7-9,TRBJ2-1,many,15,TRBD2,TGTGCCAGCAGCCAAGCTAGCGGGAGGGTCGATGAGCAGTTCTTC,CASSQASGRVDEQFF
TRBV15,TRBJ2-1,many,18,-,TGTGCCACCAGCACCGGGGGTCTGGAGGGGGCCTCCTACAATGAGCAGTTCTTC,CATSTGGLEGASYNEQFF
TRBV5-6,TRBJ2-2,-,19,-,TGTGCCAGCATCCGGGCGTTTGCCAGGCCCGCTACACCCACCGGGGAGCTGTTTTTT,CASIRAFARPATPTGELFF
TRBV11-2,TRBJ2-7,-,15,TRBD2,TGTGCCAGCAGCCCTGTGGGACTAGCGGGAGGCGAGCAGTACTTC,CASSPVGLAGGEQYF
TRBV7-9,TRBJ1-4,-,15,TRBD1,TGTGCCAGTTCCGGGACAGGGGGCCCGGAGGAAAAACTGTTTTTT,CASSGTGGPEEKLFF
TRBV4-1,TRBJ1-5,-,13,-,TGCGCCAGCAGCCGGCCGGGAATGAGGCCCCAGCATTTT,CASSRPGMRPQHF
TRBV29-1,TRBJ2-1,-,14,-,TGCAGCGTTGTTGGCGGTCTAGCCTACAATGAGCAGTTCTTC,CSVVGGLAYNEQFF
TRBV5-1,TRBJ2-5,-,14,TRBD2,TGCGCCAGCAGCCTCCGACTAGCGCAAGAGACCCAGTACTTC,CASSLRLAQETQYF
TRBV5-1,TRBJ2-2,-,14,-,TGCGCCAGCTCGCTCAGGAGTAACACCGGGGAGCTGTTTTTT,CASSLRSNTGELFF
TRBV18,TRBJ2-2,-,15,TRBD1,TGTGCCAGCTCAGAGACAGGGCCAAACACCGGGGAGCTGTTTTTT,CASSETGPNTGELFF
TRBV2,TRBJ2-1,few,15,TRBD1,TGTGCCAGCAGTTTGGGACAGGGAAGGGGCAATGAGCAGTTCTTC,CASSLGQGRGNEQFF
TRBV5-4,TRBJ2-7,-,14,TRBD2,TGTGCCAGCAGCCTGACTAGCTGGAGTAAGGAGCAGTACTTC,CASSLTSWSKEQYF
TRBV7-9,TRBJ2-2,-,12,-,TGTGCCAGCAGCTTTAACACCGGGGAGCTGTTTTTT,CASSFNTGELFF
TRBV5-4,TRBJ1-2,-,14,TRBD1,TGTGCCAGCAGCCTCGGGACAGGATTGTATGGCTACACCTTC,CASSLGTGLYGYTF
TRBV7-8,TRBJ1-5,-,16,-,TGTGCCAGCAGTTTCCTGGGGTCGGCGAGCAATCAGCCCCAGCATTTT,CASSFLGSASNQPQHF
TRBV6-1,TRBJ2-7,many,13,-,TGTGTCTCAGCAGTGATTGGGCGCTACGAGCAGTACTTC,CVSAVIGRYEQYF
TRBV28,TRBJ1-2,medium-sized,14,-,TGTGCCAGCAGTTCTTCCCCTCTTAACTATGGCTACACCTTC,CASSSSPLNYGYTF
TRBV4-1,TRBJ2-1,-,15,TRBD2,TGCGCCAGCAGACGGACTAGCGGGACGAGCGGTGAGCAGTTCTTC,CASRRTSGTSGEQFF
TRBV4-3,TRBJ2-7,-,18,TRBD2,TGCGCCAGCAGCCAGACTAGGTATGTAGCGGGAGGGTTGGTGGAGCAGTACTTC,CASSQTRYVAGGLVEQYF
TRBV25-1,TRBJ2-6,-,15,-,TGTGCCAGCAGTGAGCAGGGCCGAGGGGCCAACGTCCTGACTTTC,CASSEQGRGANVLTF
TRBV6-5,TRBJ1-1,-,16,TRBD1,TGTGCCAGCAGTAACTGGGACAGGGACATGAACACTGAAGCTTTCTTT,CASSNWDRDMNTEAFF
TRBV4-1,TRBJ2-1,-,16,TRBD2,TGCGCCAGCAGCCAAGAGGGTGAGCGGGACTACAATGAGCAGTTCTTC,CASSQEGERDYNEQFF
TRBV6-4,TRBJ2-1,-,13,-,TGTGCCAGCAGTGACAGCTATACCAATGAGCAGTTCTTC,CASSDSYTNEQFF
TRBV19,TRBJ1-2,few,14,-,TGTGCCAGTAGTTACCGGGACACGTTTTATGGCTACACCTTC,CASSYRDTFYGYTF
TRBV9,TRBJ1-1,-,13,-,TGTGCCAGCAGCCCCCGGGCGAACACTGAAGCTTTCTTT,CASSPRANTEAFF
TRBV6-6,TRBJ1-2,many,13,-,TGTGCCAGCATGAGACAGCTTGGCTATGGCTACACCTTC,CASMRQLGYGYTF